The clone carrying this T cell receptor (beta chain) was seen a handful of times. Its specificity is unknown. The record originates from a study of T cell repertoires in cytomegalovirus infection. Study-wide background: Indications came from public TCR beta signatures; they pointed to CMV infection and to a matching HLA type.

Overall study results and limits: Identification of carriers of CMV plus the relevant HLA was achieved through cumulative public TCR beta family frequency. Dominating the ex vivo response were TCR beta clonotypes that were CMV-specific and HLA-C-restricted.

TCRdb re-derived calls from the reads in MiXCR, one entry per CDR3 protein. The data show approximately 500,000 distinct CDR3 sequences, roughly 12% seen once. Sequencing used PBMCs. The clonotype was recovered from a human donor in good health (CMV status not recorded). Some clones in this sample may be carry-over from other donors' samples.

The CDR3 protein is CASSQGAAGTSYNEQFF. The DNA for the CDR3 is TGCGCCAGCAGCCAAGGCGCAGCGGGGACCTCCTACAATGAGCAGTTCTTC. The chain combines TRBV4-1 with TRBJ2-1; 7 nucleotides line up with TRBD2. Trimming at V came to 1 base and at J to 0 bases, leaving 6 bases not matched to a gene. Germline assignment: CDR1 MGHRA and CDR2 YSYEKL. CDR3 length: 17 amino acids.